A single sample gave rise to the 24 T cell receptor beta chains below, sequenced in a study of post-analysis software for immune sequencing data. The study's findings and limits: The study found TRBV5-6, TRBV5-1 and TRBV20-1 among a few TRBV segments more frequent in patients than controls.

cDNA libraries of TCR beta carried unique molecular identifiers. One entry per CDR3 protein results from TCRdb running MiXCR on the PCR reads. The repertoire holds under 200,000 distinct CDR3 sequences, around 29% seen once, with about 3.4% in the top ten. These receptors have no identified antigens. Source material: blood. The origin of the receptors is a girl aged 2 to 17 with multiple sclerosis.

This clonotype has a handful of counts. J is TRBJ1-5 and V is TRBV6-1; D remains ambiguous. CDR3 length equals 15 residues. The germline V gene has CDR1 MNHNS and CDR2 SASEGT. V was pared by 6 bases and J by 0 bases, with 12 bases between. CDR3 bases: TGTGCCAGCAGGACCATGACAAATAGCAATCAGCCCCAGCATTTT. Encoded protein: CASRTMTNSNQPQHF.

The rearrangement joins TRBV10-2 to TRBJ2-1; D is uncertain. Germline assignment: CDR1 WSHSY and CDR2 SAAADI. V dropped 6 bases and J dropped 1 base, with 16 bases sitting between them. The CDR3 has 16 amino acids. CDR3 residues: CASRTSAGRSYNEQFF. DNA for the CDR3: TGCGCCAGCAGAACTTCCGCAGGAAGGTCCTACAATGAGCAGTTCTTC.

This clonotype showed up many times. This chain connects TRBV6-5 to TRBJ1-2; no reliable D call. The V end lost 2 bases, the J end lost 5 bases, and 9 bases lay between the germline ends. The CDR3 covers 13 residues. Germline assignment: CDR1 MNHEY and CDR2 SVGAGI. CDR3 residues: CASSYAEGYGYTF. The CDR3, as DNA: TGTGCCAGCAGTTACGCGGAAGGGTATGGCTACACCTTC.

The chain is built from TRBV30 and TRBJ1-1; D gene unclear. The ends were cut back, 4 bases at V and 2 bases at J, with 26 bases in the middle. CDR3 length equals 18 residues. Germline lookup yields CDR1 GTSNPN and CDR2 SVGIG (reference sequence). CDR3 nucleotides: TGTGCCTGGATAGGAATAGCCCCCGGGCTAAGGGAAAACACTGAAGCTTTCTTT. Translated: CAWIGIAPGLRENTEAFF.

Regarding this clonotype: The junction does not match germline at one end; this may be a read error. The chain carries TRBV7-2 and TRBJ1-2; no clear D. CDR1 is SGHTA, CDR2 FQGNSA, per germline. This CDR3 spans 13 amino acids. CDR3 DNA sequence: TGTGCCAGCAGCGCAGAAGTGGTGAATGGCTACACTTTC. It yields the protein CASSAEVVNGYTF.

This clonotype occurred many times. The rearrangement joins TRBV29-1 to TRBJ2-7, with 7 bases fitting TRBD2. The length of the CDR3 is 15 residues. Per the germline V gene, CDR1 is SQVTM and CDR2 is ANQGSEA. The ends lost 4 bases at V and 3 bases at J; junction bases unmatched: 12. CDR3 in amino acids: CSVATPGAGDYEQYF. CDR3 DNA: TGCAGCGTTGCGACTCCCGGGGCGGGAGACTACGAGCAGTACTTC.

This clonotype was picked up a small number of times. This sequence joins TRBV5-1 and TRBJ2-4; D might be TRBD2 (7 bases). The J call is uncertain, as TRBJ2-7 better fits the DNA end. Per the germline V gene, CDR1 is SGHRS and CDR2 is YFSETQ. The CDR3 loop spans 15 amino acids. The CDR3 loop is CASSSAGDIFYEQYF. The CDR3 coding sequence is TGCGCCAGCAGCTCGGCGGGGGACATCTTCTACGAGCAGTACTTC.

This clonotype appeared many times. CDR3: CASSLELPSGGEQFF. In DNA, the CDR3 is TGCGCCAGCAGCTTGGAACTACCTTCGGGCGGTGAGCAGTTCTTC. The chain is built from TRBV5-1 and TRBJ2-1; D gene uncertain. CDR3 size: 15 residues. Germline V gene data show CDR1 as SGHRS and CDR2 as YFSETQ. V dropped 0 bases and J dropped 9 bases, with 16 bases sitting between them.

There are many counts of this clonotype. V and J are TRBV7-2 and TRBJ2-7, with 7 bases matching TRBD2. Germline V gene lookup returns CDR1 SGHTA and CDR2 FQGNSA. The CDR3 has 15 residues. V lost 5 bases to trimming and J lost 6 bases; unmatched junction nucleotides: 13. In nucleotides, the CDR3 is TGTGCCAGCAGCCAGCTTGCGGGAGCAGTCAGCGAGCAGTACTTC. Encoded protein: CASSQLAGAVSEQYF.

Of note for this clonotype: A clone one base away is much larger, so this may be a read error. This chain connects TRBV29-1 to TRBJ2-1, with D tentatively TRBD2 (6 bases). Germline V gene data show CDR1 as SQVTM and CDR2 as ANQGSEA. This CDR3 has 12 amino acids. With 6 bases removed from V and 3 bases from J, the gap between germline ends came to 9 bases. The CDR3 protein is CSVGGFYNEQFF. CDR3 bases: TGCAGCGTGGGGGGATTCTACAATGAGCAGTTCTTC.

This clonotype was counted many times. The chain recombines TRBV6-6 with TRBJ2-1; unclear D gene. CDR3 length: 14 amino acids. V was shortened by 1 base and J by 6 bases, with 10 bases between the two germline ends. The germline V gene has CDR1 MNHNY and CDR2 SVGAGI (reference sequence). CDR3 in DNA: TGTGCCAGCAGTTACTTAGAATATAGCAATGAGCAGTTCTTC. The encoded protein is CASSYLEYSNEQFF.

In this sample, this clonotype turned up many times. The CDR3 protein is CASSERGAGYNEQFF. The CDR3 DNA reads as TGCGCCAGCAGTGAGCGGGGGGCAGGCTACAATGAGCAGTTCTTC. This chain connects TRBV10-1 to TRBJ2-1; D perhaps matches TRBD2 (7 bases). The CDR3 runs 15 residues. Germline V gene sequence: CDR1 WNHNN, CDR2 SYGVQD (reference sequence). Trimming shortened V by 2 bases and J by 3 bases, and 11 bases separated the two germline ends.

This clonotype was seen just once. The rearrangement uses TRBV20-1 and TRBJ2-1, with TRBD1 matching over 7 bases. This CDR3 has 17 amino acids. Germline values: CDR1 DFQATT, CDR2 SNEGSKA (reference sequence). The ends lost 4 bases at V and 1 base at J; junction bases unmatched: 13. CDR3 in amino acids: CSAKKTRRQGSYNEQFF. The CDR3 DNA is TGCAGTGCTAAAAAAACACGTCGACAGGGATCCTACAATGAGCAGTTCTTC.

The V and J genes are TRBV15 and TRBJ1-5, with D possibly TRBD1 on 6 matching bases. Germline CDR1 LNHNV, CDR2 YYDKDF (reference sequence). The CDR3 totals 15 residues. The V gene lost 5 bases and the J gene lost 0 bases, with 11 bases spanning the gap. The CDR3 region is CATSPDSPSNQPQHF. The CDR3 DNA reads as TGTGCCACCAGCCCGGACAGCCCTAGCAATCAGCCCCAGCATTTT.

The chain employs TRBV5-1 and TRBJ1-3, with TRBD1 as a possible D gene (6 bases). Germline V gene lookup returns CDR1 SGHRS and CDR2 YFSETQ. V dropped 0 bases and J dropped 4 bases, with 17 bases sitting between them. The CDR3 is 17 residues long. CDR3 in DNA: TGCGCCAGCAGCTTGGGATCCGGGGGGCGATTAGGAAACACCATATATTTT. It encodes CASSLGSGGRLGNTIYF. The variable domain in full, with the rest retrieved from reference TRBV5-1 and TRBJ1-3, is KAGVTQTPRYLIKTRGQQVTLSCSPISGHRSVSWYQQTPGQGLQFLFEYFSETQRNKGNFPGRFSGRQFSNSRSEMNVSTLELGDSALYLCASSLGSGGRLGNTIYFGEGSWLTVV.

The V call is TRBV11-3, the J call TRBJ2-5; 9 nucleotides agree with TRBD2. Germline V gene sequence: CDR1 SGHNT, CDR2 YENEEA. V was pared by 5 bases and J by 0 bases, with 7 bases of the junction left unmatched. This CDR3 is built from 16 residues. The CDR3 spells CASSKGTSRDQETQYF. CDR3 nucleotides: TGTGCCAGCAGCAAAGGGACTAGCAGGGACCAAGAGACCCAGTACTTC.

On this clonotype itself: A read error may explain this, as a much larger clone is one base away. V gene TRBV5-5 combines with J gene TRBJ2-5; D may be TRBD2 (6 bases). Near its end, the DNA agrees better with TRBJ2-7, so the J call may be wrong. This CDR3 is built from 14 residues. The germline V gene has CDR1 SGHKS and CDR2 YYEKEE (reference sequence). CDR3 in DNA: TGTGCCAGCAGCTTCCGGGACTCCGCCTACGAGCAGTACTTC. Its translation: CASSFRDSAYEQYF.

This clonotype was picked up a small number of times. J is TRBJ2-5 and V is TRBV7-6; perhaps TRBD2 as D (6 bases). CDR1 is SGHVS, CDR2 FNYEAQ, per germline. Trimming cost V 1 base and J 11 bases, with 20 bases left between them. This CDR3 is built from 15 residues. The CDR3 protein is CASSLEVGSPGEQYF. CDR3 coding DNA: TGTGCCAGCAGCTTAGAGGTGGGGTCCCCGGGGGAGCAGTACTTC.

This clonotype has a count of ten or more. V usage is TRBV18 and J usage is TRBJ2-3; 8 bases are shared with TRBD2. CDR3 length equals 14 residues. The junction had 4 bases not matched to a gene; V was cut back by 2 bases and J by 6 bases. Germline V CDR1 and CDR2: KGHSH, LQKENI. The CDR3 here is CASSPASGGDTQYF. The CDR3 nucleotides read TGTGCCAGCTCACCAGCCAGCGGGGGTGATACGCAGTATTTT.

By share, this clonotype counts as large (0.1 to 1%). The CDR3 loop is CSAMGSSGSWLRMGEQFF. In nucleotides, the CDR3 is TGCAGTGCTATGGGGTCTAGCGGGAGCTGGCTCCGCATGGGTGAGCAGTTCTTC. The V and J genes are TRBV20-1 and TRBJ2-1; 10 bases map to TRBD2. Germline-derived CDR1 and CDR2 are DFQATT and SNEGSKA (reference sequence). The CDR3 contains 18 residues. The J segment lost 9 bases and the V segment lost 4 bases, leaving 21 bases of the junction unmatched.

The chain uses TRBV28 and TRBJ2-7; D uncertain. The CDR3 is 12 amino acids. Germline assignment: CDR1 MDHEN and CDR2 SYDVKM. V shed 7 bases and J shed 3 bases, with 10 bases lying between them. The CDR3 coding sequence is TGTGCCAGCATGAAAGGTCTCTACGAGCAGTACTTC. Its translation: CASMKGLYEQYF.

This clonotype has a single count. It may be a read error: a sequence one base away is much more abundant. CDR3 coding DNA: TGCGCCAGCTGCTTGGGGGTACGACGAGCAACTAATGAAAAACTGTTTTTT. It specifies CASCLGVRRATNEKLFF. The chain links TRBV5-1 to TRBJ1-4; possible D gene TRBD1, 5 bases. Germline-derived CDR1 and CDR2 are SGHRS and YFSETQ. The CDR3 contains 17 residues.

As for this clonotype: A read error may be the cause here, since a much bigger clone is one base away. The genes are TRBV12-3 or TRBV12-4 and TRBJ2-5, with D unclear. Judging by the DNA end, TRBJ2-7 fits better; the J call may be wrong. The CDR3 sequence is 12 residues long. In nucleotides, the CDR3 is TGTGCCAGCAGTAACAGAGCTTACGAGCAGTACTTC. This encodes CASSNRAYEQYF.

This sequence joins TRBV20-1 and TRBJ1-1, with TRBD1 as a possible D gene (6 bases). This CDR3 spans 15 amino acids. In germline, CDR1 is DFQATT, CDR2 SNEGSKA (reference sequence). V was cut by 5 bases and J by 0 bases, with 16 bases left in between. Written as DNA, the CDR3 is TGCAGTGCTCAGCCTCGGGAGGGGGTGAACACTGAAGCTTTCTTT. This translates into CSAQPREGVNTEAFF.